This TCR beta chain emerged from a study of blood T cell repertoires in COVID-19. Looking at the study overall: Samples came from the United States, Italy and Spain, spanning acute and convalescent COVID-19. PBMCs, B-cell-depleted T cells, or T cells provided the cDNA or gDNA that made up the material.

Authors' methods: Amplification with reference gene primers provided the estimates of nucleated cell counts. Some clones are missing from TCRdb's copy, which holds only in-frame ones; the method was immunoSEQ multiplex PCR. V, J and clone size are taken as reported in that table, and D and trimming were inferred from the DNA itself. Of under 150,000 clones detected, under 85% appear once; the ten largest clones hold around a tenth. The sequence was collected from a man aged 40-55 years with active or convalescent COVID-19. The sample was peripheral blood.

Written as DNA, the CDR3 is TGTGCCAGCAGTTTGGATCAGGGTCGGAAGGGGGCTTTCTTT. It specifies CASSLDQGRKGAFF. V gene TRBV28 combines with J gene TRBJ1-1, with a possible D match to TRBD1 (5 bases). The CDR3 length is 14 residues. V lost 3 bases and J lost 11, with 19 bases in between. Germline V gene data show CDR1 as MDHEN and CDR2 as SYDVKM.